This TCR beta chain comes out of a study of T cells in Graves' hyperthyroidism and ophthalmopathy. Study-wide results and caveats: Blood also carried most thyroid clonotypes expanded above 0.001. Ophthalmopathy was predicted by the model a median of approximately 6.6 months ahead of onset. Ophthalmopathy could be told apart from stable hyperthyroidism with a 13 V-J model.

CDR3 length equals 15 residues. Germline V CDR1 and CDR2: SEHNR, FQNEAQ (reference sequence). As concerns this clonotype: What it binds is unknown. The CDR3 does not close with the conserved phenylalanine or tryptophan, likely indicating a read error.

Amplification of TCR beta CDR3 regions used RNA as the template. Using the HTBI primer set, a first-round RT-PCR was run on the TCR CDR3. In TCRdb, the multiplex PCR reads were re-called with MiXCR into one record per CDR3 protein. The sample has approximately 510,000 distinct CDR3 sequences, approximately 49% seen once. The chain joins TRBV7-9 to TRBJ1-6, with D perhaps matching TRBD1 (5 bases). The source of this sequence is an adult woman with Graves' disease, either hyperthyroidism or ophthalmopathy (not recorded which). Input material: peripheral blood or thyroid tissue (not recorded which). This CDR3 reads CASSPQGPDNSPLHS. The CDR3, as DNA: TGTGCTAGCAGCCCCCAGGGACCGGATAATTCACCCCTCCACTCT.